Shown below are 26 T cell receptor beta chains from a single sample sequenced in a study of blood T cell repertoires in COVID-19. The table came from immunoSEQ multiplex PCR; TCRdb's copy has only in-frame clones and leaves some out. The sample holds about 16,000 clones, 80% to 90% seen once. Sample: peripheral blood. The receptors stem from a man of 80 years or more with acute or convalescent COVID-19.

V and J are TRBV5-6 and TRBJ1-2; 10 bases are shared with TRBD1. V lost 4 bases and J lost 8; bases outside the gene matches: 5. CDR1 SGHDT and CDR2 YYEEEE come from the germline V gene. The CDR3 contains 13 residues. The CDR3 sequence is CASSPGQGKGYTF. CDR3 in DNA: TGTGCCAGCAGCCCGGGACAGGGGAAGGGCTACACCTTC.

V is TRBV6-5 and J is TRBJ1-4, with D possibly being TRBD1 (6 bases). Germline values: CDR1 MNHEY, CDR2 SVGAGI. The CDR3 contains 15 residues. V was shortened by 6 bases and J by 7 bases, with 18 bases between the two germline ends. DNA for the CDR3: TGTGCCAGCAGGACCGGGAACAGGGCCTTTGAAAAACTGTTTTTT. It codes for CASRTGNRAFEKLFF.

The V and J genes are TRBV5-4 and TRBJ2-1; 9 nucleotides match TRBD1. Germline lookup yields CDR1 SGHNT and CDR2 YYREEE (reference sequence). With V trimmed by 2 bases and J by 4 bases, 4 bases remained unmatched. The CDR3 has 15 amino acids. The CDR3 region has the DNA TGTGCCAGCAGCTTCAACAGGGGGCAATACAATGAGCAGTTCTTC. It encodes CASSFNRGQYNEQFF. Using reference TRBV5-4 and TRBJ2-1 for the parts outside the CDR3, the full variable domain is ETGVTQSPTHLIKTRGQQVTLRCSSQSGHNTVSWYQQALGQGPQFIFQYYREEENGRGNFPPRFSGLQFPNYSSELNVNALELDDSALYLCASSFNRGQYNEQFFGPGTRLTVL.

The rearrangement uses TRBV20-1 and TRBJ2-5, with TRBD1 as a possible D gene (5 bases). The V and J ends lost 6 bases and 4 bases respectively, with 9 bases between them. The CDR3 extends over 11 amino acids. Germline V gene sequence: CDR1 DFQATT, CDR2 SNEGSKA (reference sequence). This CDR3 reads CSAWGVETQYF. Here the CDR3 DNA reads TGCAGTGCGTGGGGCGTAGAGACCCAGTACTTC.

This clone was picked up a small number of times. CDR3 amino acids: CATSDYKGNTIYF. CDR3 sequence (DNA): TGTGCCACCAGTGATTACAAAGGAAACACCATATATTTT. The rearrangement joins TRBV24-1 to TRBJ1-3; D remains unclear. The CDR3 contains 13 residues. With 2 bases removed from V and 4 bases from J, the gap between germline ends came to 5 bases. Germline-derived CDR1 and CDR2 are KGHDR and SFDVKD.

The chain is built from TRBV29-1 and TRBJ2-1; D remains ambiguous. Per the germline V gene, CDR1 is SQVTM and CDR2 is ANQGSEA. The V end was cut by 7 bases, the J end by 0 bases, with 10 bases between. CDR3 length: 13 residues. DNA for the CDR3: TGCAGCGCCCCAATGAGCTCCTACAATGAGCAGTTCTTC. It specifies CSAPMSSYNEQFF.

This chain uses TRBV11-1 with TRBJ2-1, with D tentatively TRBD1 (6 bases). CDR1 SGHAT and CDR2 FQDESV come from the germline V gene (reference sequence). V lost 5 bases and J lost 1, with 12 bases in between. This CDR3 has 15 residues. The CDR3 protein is CASSLVQGSYNEQFF. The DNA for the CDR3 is TGTGCCAGCAGCCTGGTACAGGGATCCTACAATGAGCAGTTCTTC.

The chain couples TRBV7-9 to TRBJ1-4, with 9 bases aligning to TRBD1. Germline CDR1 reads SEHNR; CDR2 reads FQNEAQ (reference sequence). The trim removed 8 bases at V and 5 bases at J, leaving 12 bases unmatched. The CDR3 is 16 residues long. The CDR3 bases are TGTGCCAGCTCGAAGGGGGACGGGACAGGGAATGAAAAACTGTTTTTT. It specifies CASSKGDGTGNEKLFF.

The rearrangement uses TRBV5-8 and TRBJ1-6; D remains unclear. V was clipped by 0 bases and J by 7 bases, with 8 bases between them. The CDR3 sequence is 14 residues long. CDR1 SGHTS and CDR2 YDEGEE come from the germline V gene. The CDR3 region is CASSLGPTNSPLHF. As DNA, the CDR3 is TGTGCCAGCAGCTTGGGACCGACAAATTCACCCCTCCACTTT.

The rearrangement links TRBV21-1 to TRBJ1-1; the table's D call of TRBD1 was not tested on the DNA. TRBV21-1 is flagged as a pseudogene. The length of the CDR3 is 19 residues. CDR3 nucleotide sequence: TGTGCCAGCAGCAAAGATCTTGGAGACAGGGTGGATGCGAACACTGAAGCTTTCTTT. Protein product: CASSKDLGDRVDANTEAFF.

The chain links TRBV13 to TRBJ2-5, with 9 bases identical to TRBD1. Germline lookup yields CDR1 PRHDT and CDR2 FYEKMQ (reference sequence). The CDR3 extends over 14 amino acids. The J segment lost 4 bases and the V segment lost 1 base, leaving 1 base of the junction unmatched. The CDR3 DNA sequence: TGTGCCAGCAGCTTAGACAGGGGGCGAGAGACCCAGTACTTC. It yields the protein CASSLDRGRETQYF.

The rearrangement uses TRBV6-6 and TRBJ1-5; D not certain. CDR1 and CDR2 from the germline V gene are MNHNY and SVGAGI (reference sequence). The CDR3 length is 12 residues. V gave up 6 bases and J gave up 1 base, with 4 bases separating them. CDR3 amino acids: CASRESNQPQHF. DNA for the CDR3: TGTGCCAGCAGAGAGAGCAATCAGCCCCAGCATTTT.

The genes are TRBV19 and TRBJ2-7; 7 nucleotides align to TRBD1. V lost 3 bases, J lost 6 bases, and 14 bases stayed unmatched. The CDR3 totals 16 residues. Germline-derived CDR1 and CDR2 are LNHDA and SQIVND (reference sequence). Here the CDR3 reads CASSIRTGTVPPEQYF. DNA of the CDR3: TGTGCCAGTAGTATTAGAACCGGGACAGTTCCCCCCGAGCAGTACTTC.

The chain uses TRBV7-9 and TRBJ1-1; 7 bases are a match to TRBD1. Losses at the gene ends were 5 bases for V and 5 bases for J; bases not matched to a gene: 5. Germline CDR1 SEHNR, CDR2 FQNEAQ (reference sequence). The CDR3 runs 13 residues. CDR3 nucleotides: TGTGCCAGCAGCCGACAGGGTCGAACTGAAGCTTTCTTT. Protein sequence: CASSRQGRTEAFF.

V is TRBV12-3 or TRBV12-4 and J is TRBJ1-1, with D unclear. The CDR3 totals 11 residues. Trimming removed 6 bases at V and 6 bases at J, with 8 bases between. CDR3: CASRKTSEAFF. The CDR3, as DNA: TGTGCCAGCAGAAAGACTTCTGAAGCTTTCTTT.

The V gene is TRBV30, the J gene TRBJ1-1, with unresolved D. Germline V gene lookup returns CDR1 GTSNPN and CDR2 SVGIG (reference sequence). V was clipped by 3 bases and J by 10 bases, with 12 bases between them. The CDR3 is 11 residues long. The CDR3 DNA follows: TGTGCCTGGAGCGGAGCCTCGTCAGCTTTCTTT. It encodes CAWSGASSAFF.

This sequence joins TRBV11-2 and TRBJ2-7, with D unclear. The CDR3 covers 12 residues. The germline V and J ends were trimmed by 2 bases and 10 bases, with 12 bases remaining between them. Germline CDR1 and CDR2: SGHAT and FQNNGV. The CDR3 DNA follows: TGTGCCAGCAGCTTAAATTGGGCAGTTCAGTACTTC. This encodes CASSLNWAVQYF.

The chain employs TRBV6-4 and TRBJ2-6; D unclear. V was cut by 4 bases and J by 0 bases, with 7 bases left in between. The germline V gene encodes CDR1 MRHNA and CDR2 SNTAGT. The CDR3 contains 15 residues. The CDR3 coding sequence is TGTGCCAGCAGTGTGACGGGCTCTGGGGCCAACGTCCTGACTTTC. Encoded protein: CASSVTGSGANVLTF.

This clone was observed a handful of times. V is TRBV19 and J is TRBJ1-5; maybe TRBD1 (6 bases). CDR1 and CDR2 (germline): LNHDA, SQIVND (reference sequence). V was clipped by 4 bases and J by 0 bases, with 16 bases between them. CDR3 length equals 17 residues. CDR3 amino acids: CASSSAGTPNSNQPQHF. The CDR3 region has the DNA TGTGCCAGTAGTAGCGCCGGGACACCGAATAGCAATCAGCCCCAGCATTTT.

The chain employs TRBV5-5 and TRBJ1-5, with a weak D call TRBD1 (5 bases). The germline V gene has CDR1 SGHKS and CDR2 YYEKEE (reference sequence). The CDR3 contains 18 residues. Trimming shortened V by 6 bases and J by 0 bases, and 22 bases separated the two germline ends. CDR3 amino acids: CASNFGASGDLSNQPQHF. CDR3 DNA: TGTGCCAGCAACTTTGGGGCTAGCGGAGACCTTAGCAATCAGCCCCAGCATTTT.

In DNA form, the CDR3 reads TGCAGTGCCAGCGAACAGGGGGAAGCTTTCTTT. This sequence encodes CSASEQGEAFF. The chain links TRBV20-1 to TRBJ1-1, with 7 bases that match TRBD1. The CDR3 is made up of 11 amino acids. Trimming at V came to 6 bases and at J to 8 bases, leaving 6 bases not matched to a gene. Per the germline V gene, CDR1 is DFQATT and CDR2 is SNEGSKA (reference sequence).

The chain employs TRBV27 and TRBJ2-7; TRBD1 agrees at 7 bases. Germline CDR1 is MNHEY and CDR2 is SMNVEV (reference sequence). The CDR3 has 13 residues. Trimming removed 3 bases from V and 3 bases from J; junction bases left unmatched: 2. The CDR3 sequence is CASSFPGGYEQYF. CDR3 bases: TGTGCCAGCAGTTTTCCAGGGGGCTACGAGCAGTACTTC.

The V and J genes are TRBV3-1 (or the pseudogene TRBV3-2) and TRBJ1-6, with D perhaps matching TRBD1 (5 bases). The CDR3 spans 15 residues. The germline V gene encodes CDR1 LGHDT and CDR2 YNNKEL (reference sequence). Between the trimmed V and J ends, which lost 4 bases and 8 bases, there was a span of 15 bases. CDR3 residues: CASSPSGAADSPLHF. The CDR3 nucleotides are TGTGCCAGCAGCCCTAGTGGGGCAGCAGATTCACCCCTCCACTTT.

This chain's CDR3 is CASNFYRLSEPTYNSPLHF. CDR3 bases: TGTGCCAGCAACTTCTATCGCCTGTCCGAACCCACCTATAATTCACCCCTCCACTTT. The rearrangement joins TRBV5-8 to TRBJ1-6, with D unclear. The CDR3 has 19 residues. Germline-derived CDR1 and CDR2 are SGHTS and YDEGEE. V was trimmed by 6 bases and J by 2 bases, leaving 24 bases between them.

The DNA for the CDR3 is TGCGCCAGCAGCCAAGATCCAGGGCGGACCGGGGAGCTGTTTTTT. Translation: CASSQDPGRTGELFF. This chain joins TRBV4-1 and TRBJ2-2; perhaps TRBD1 as D (5 bases). V shed 0 bases and J shed 5 bases, with 10 bases lying between them. The CDR3 covers 15 residues. Germline V gene sequence: CDR1 MGHRA, CDR2 YSYEKL.

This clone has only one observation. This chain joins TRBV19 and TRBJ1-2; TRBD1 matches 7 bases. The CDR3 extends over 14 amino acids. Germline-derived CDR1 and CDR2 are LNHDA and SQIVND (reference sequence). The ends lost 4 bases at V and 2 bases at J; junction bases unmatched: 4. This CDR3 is CASSTGGINYGYTF. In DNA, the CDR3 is TGTGCCAGTAGTACAGGGGGAATCAACTATGGCTACACCTTC.